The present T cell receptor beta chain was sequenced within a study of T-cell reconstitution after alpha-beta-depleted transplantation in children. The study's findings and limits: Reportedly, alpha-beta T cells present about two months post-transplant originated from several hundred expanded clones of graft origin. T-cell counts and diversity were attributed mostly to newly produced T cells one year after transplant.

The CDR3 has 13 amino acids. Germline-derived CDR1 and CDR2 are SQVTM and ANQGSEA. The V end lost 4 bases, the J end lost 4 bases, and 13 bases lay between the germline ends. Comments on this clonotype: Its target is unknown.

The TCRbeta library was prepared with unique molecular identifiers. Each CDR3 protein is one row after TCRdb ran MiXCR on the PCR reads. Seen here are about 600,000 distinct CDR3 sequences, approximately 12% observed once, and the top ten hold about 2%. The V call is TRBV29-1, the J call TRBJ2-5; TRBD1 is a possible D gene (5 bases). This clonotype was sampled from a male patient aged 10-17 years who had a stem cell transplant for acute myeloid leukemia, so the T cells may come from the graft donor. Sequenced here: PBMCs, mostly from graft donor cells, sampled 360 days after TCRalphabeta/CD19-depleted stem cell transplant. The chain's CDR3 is CSVASRVGETQYF. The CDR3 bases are TGCAGCGTTGCCTCCAGGGTTGGAGAGACCCAGTACTTC.